This section outlines one T cell receptor beta chain sequence together with its context. In its sample, this clone was seen once. What this receptor recognizes is not known. Base qualities are missing; no much larger clone stands one base away. The data derive from a study of blood T cell repertoires in COVID-19 (dated by TCRdb to 2018 to 2021). At the level of the whole study: Collaborator samples came from the United States, Italy and Spain and covered acute and convalescent phases of COVID-19. The prospective study material was composed of cDNA or gDNA derived from T cells, B-cell-depleted T cells, or PBMCs. Subjects who had been exposed to COVID-19, were actively infected with it, or had recovered from it provided the deeply sampled blood TCRbeta repertoires that made up the dataset. The repertoires were released in a freely available public database intended as a resource for research on the immune response to SARS-CoV-2. Samples were obtained from the ongoing ImmuneRACE study (first 160 participants) and from 1,254 subjects provided by 6 global collaborators. The sample metadata nearly always contained a de-identified subject ID, COVID-19 status, age in years and sex. Where HLA class I and class II types were available, the types were taken from metadata supplied by the sample provider, not from assay-based typing. Broad study findings and their caveats: The amount of clinical and demographic metadata varied by source and participant and was provided uncurated.

The CDR3, cysteine through phenylalanine, is 13 amino acids long. The only DNA kept is the CDR3, 39 bases in frame from the first base. CDR1 and CDR2 were assigned from the germline V gene (reference sequence) as LNHDA and SQIVND. V sheds 5 bases and J sheds 4 bases, leaving 11 bases between their ends. Collaborating institutions collected whole blood in K2EDTA tubes following their own protocols. Collaborator samples were shipped for TCRbeta analysis as frozen whole blood, isolated PBMCs, or DNA extracted from either sample type. TCRbeta CDR3 regions were amplified from genomic DNA by means of the immunoSEQ Assay, a bias-controlled multiplex PCR. Regarding the original processing steps: Within the assay, amplification of reference gene primers was used to estimate how many nucleated cells each sample contained. Sequence reads were collapsed and filtered to measure the absolute abundance of every unique TCRbeta CDR3 rearrangement. For each sample, productive Simpson clonality was calculated by taking the square root of Simpson's diversity index across productive rearrangements. As stored in TCRdb, this immuneACCESS dataset retains in-frame rearrangements with V and J assigned. A fraction of the clones does not appear; measured against another copy, unresolved V genes explain less than half of the discrepancy, and the remainder lacks a known reason. The DNA gave D and trimming, while V, J and clone size come from that table. The sample yields just under 60,000 clones; 78% were counted once. 10% to 15% of the sample belongs to the ten largest clones.

Sequences were obtained from peripheral blood. The TCR was taken from an elderly man with acute or convalescent COVID-19. The sequence is built from TRBV19 and TRBJ1-2, with the D gene not clear enough to name. The DNA sequence is TGTGCCAGTAGTCAGGACGGACTCTATGGCTACACCTTC. This gives the protein CASSQDGLYGYTF. This CDR3, with the reference TRBV19 and TRBJ1-2 proteins standing in past its ends, gives the full variable domain DGGITQSPKYLFRKEGQNVTLSCEQNLNHDAMYWYRQDPGQGLRLIYYSQIVNDFQKGDIAEGYSVSREKKESFPLTVTSAQKNPTAFYLCASSQDGLYGYTFGSGTRLTVV.